This T cell receptor (beta chain) was captured by sequencing in a study of blood T cell repertoires in COVID-19. As for the study in general: Samples representing acute and convalescent COVID-19 were sourced from the United States, Italy and Spain.

The method was immunoSEQ multiplex PCR; TCRdb's version includes in-frame clones alone and lacks a portion of them. The sample records about 180,000 clones, more than 70% being singletons. Looked up from germline, CDR1 is SGHAT and CDR2 is FQNNGV. The germline V and J ends were trimmed by 5 bases and 2 bases, with 10 bases remaining between them. The CDR3 runs 13 residues. A Seattle source enrolled patients during active infection and followed them longitudinally. This sequence was found in an older person with COVID-19, enrolled during active disease. The chain is built from TRBV11-2 and TRBJ2-7; D is possibly TRBD1 (7 bases). Sequences were obtained from peripheral blood. CDR3 loop: CASSRGTAYEQYF. CDR3 nucleotides: TGTGCCAGCAGCCGGGGGACAGCCTACGAGCAGTACTTC.